This section outlines one TCR beta chain sequence together with its context. Antigen: not known. Some clones are missing from TCRdb's copy, which holds only in-frame ones; the method was immunoSEQ multiplex PCR. The sample shows roughly 14,000 clones, roughly 74% of them seen only once. The sample originates from a study of graft-versus-host responses after intestinal transplantation. Study as a whole: Anti-thymocyte globulin served as induction for all recipients, who then took tacrolimus and steroids for 2 to 4 years. Notes on the study in general: Allograft graft-versus-host to host-versus-graft clonal ratios ran high in patients with graft-donor T cell macrochimerism.

CDR1 SGHDT and CDR2 YYEEEE come from the germline V gene. The V gene lost 0 bases and the J gene lost 0 bases, with 7 bases spanning the gap. The CDR3 length is 14 residues. Lymphocytes (intraepithelial and lamina propria) were released by processing the graft tissue. The sequence was collected from a human patient who received an intestinal transplant, so some T cells may come from the graft donor. The rearrangement uses TRBV5-6 and TRBJ2-7; D gene ambiguous. The material sequenced was ileum tissue, taken 14 days after transplant. The CDR3 bases are TGTGCCAGCAGCTTGGGGGGAAGCTCCTACGAGCAGTACTTC. Translating it yields CASSLGGSSYEQYF.